Detailed here is one T cell receptor (beta chain). The data belong to a study of blood T cell repertoires in COVID-19. Authors' analysis steps: Estimated nucleated cell counts came from reference gene primer amplification. Profiling relied on immunoSEQ multiplex PCR, and the TCRdb table lists in-frame clones only, not all of them. V and J calls and clone size follow that table, whereas D and trimming were derived from the DNA. The data hold just over 150,000 clones, with about 93% observed a single time. V lost 4 bases and J 7 bases, leaving 10 bases between the germline ends. Germline CDR1 is LGHNA and CDR2 is YSLEER. There are 12 residues in the CDR3.

The sequencing sample was made of peripheral blood. The receptor's source is a woman in her forties or fifties with acute or convalescent COVID-19. The chain has TRBV4-3 and TRBJ1-2; tentative D call: TRBD1 (5 bases). The CDR3 coding sequence is TGCGCCAGCAGCCCCACGGGGGGTGGCTACACCTTC. It specifies CASSPTGGGYTF.